This TCR beta chain was obtained from a study of T cells in Graves' hyperthyroidism and ophthalmopathy. Patients aged 18 to 65 had newly diagnosed hyperthyroidism of under 2 months' duration. Clinical symptoms, serum thyroxine and TRAb, thyroid ultrasound and orbital computed tomography together formed the diagnostic basis. In its sample, this clonotype was seen many times. Its antigen is still unknown. The CDR3 runs 13 residues. The germline CDR1 and CDR2 sequences are LGHNA and YSLEER. With 4 bases removed from V and 4 bases from J, the gap between germline ends came to 7 bases. Notes on the study in general: The blood repertoire included most of the expanded thyroid clonotypes above 0.001.

Amplified TCR beta CDR3 regions came from RNA transcripts. Initially, a first-round RT-PCR of the TCR CDR3 employed the HTBI primer set. TCRdb recomputed calls from the multiplex PCR reads with MiXCR, one row per CDR3 protein. The sample holds over 45,000 distinct CDR3 sequences, 45% to 50% seen once. Sequencing was carried out using peripheral blood or thyroid tissue (not recorded which). The V and J genes are TRBV4-3 and TRBJ2-2; maybe TRBD1 (5 bases). The source of this sequence is a woman aged 45-65 years with Graves' hyperthyroidism. CDR3 sequence reads: CASSRRGTGELFF. The CDR3 coding sequence is TGCGCCAGCAGCCGAAGGGGCACCGGGGAGCTGTTTTTT.